Below, one T cell receptor beta chain is given with its context. As yet, its antigen is unknown. This sample was taken from a study of T cell clonotyping in hematopoietic cell transplantation. TCRdb keeps only in-frame clones here, not all; method: immunoSEQ multiplex PCR. Among nearly 70,000 clones listed, approximately 94% were seen once. CDR3 length equals 13 residues. Germline loops: CDR1 SGHVS, CDR2 FNYEAQ. Trimming removed 5 bases from V and 6 bases from J, with 14 bases in between. Overall study results and limits: Cells were unsorted, so CD4 and CD8 contributions were not separated. Pathologically expanded recipient clonotypes increased progressively from day 30 to day 180 as diversity fell. Higher Inverse Simpson Index values in graft donor and pretransplant recipient predicted broader posttransplant TCR diversity.

Sequenced input: peripheral blood mononuclear cells. The source of this sequence is a man between 45 and 60 years old in good health. Some clones in this sample may be carry-over from other donors' samples. This chain links TRBV7-6 with TRBJ2-7; tentatively, D is TRBD1 (5 bases). In DNA form, the CDR3 reads TGTGCCAGCAGCCCAGGCAGGGTCGGCGAGCAGTACTTC. Its translation: CASSPGRVGEQYF. Supplemented by reference TRBV7-6 and TRBJ2-7, the full variable domain reads GAGVSQSPRYKVTKRGQDVALRCDPISGHVSLYWYRQALGQGPEFLTYFNYEAQQDKSGLPNDRFSAERPEGSISTLTIQRTEQRDSAMYRCASSPGRVGEQYFGPGTRLTVT.